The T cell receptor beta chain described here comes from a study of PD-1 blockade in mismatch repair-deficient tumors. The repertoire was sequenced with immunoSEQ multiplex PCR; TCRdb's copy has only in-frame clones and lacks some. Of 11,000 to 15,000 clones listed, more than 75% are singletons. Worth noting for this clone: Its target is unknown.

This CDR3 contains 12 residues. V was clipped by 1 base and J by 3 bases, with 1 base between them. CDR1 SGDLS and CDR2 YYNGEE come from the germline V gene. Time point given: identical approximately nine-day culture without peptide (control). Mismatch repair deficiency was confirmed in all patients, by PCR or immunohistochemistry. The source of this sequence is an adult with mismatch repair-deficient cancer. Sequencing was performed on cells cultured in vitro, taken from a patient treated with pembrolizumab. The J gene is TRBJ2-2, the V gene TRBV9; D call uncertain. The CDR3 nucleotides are TGTGCCAGCAGCGTATACACCGGGGAGCTGTTTTTT. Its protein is CASSVYTGELFF.